This T cell receptor beta chain was recorded in a study of T cells in women clearing cervical HPV infection. On the study more broadly: Cases: HPV16-related CIN3 or worse on histology, a couple of invasive cancers. Controls' single incident HPV16 infection cleared within 12 months without precancer. Study outcomes and limitations: CIN3+ cases had significantly higher TCR repertoire richness than controls, but evenness did not differ.

Clones were read by immunoSEQ multiplex PCR, and TCRdb kept only the in-frame ones, dropping some. The table for this sample gives about 39,000 clones. In regard to this clone: Antigen: not known.

Sequences were obtained from blood buffy coat. This receptor was obtained from a woman aged 18 to 75 with a cervical HPV16 infection that either progressed to CIN3+ or cleared (not recorded which).

The CDR3 region is CASSEDEVAGGLDTQYF. Partial CDR3 DNA: TGTGCCAGCAGTGAAGATGAGGTAGCGGGAGGTTTAGATACG. The rearrangement joins TRBV6-1 to TRBJ2-3, with TRBD2 identical over 10 bases. The read is 3 residues too short to cover the CDR3 end, so that end is filled in from the germline J gene. Germline values: CDR1 MNHNS, CDR2 SASEGT. This CDR3 region has 17 residues. V lost 1 base to trimming and J lost 5 bases; unmatched junction nucleotides: 9.